The clone carrying this T cell receptor beta chain was counted ten times or more. As yet, its antigen is unknown. Germline CDR1 reads SNHLY; CDR2 reads FYNNEI. CDR3 size: 15 residues. With V trimmed by 3 bases and J by 5 bases, 6 bases remained unmatched. The entry originates in a study of T-cell reconstitution after alpha-beta-depleted transplantation in children. Study observations and caveats: Recipient T cells and thymic progenitors that survived were the source of the high TCRbeta diversity seen at day 60 in some patients. About two months after transplant, alpha-beta T cells reportedly came from several hundred expanded graft clones. Once a year had passed after transplant, T-cell counts and diversity came mostly from newly produced T cells.

Unique molecular identifiers were used to barcode this TCRbeta library. TCRdb used MiXCR to reprocess the PCR reads, holding one entry per CDR3 protein. The table includes approximately 500,000 distinct CDR3 sequences, roughly a tenth detected once. The sample in question was PBMCs, obtained before TCRalphabeta/CD19-depleted stem cell transplant. The gene calls are TRBV2 and TRBJ2-7; 11 bases agree with TRBD2. The sequence was collected from a child younger than 10 with inherited bone marrow failure, due to receive a stem cell transplant. The CDR3 DNA reads as TGTGCCAGCAGTGAGGTGGCTAGCGGGAGGCACGAGCAGTACTTC. Its translation is CASSEVASGRHEQYF.